The sequence of this T cell receptor beta chain was determined in a study of cytomegalovirus exposure and HLA in healthy donors. PCR primers comprised 60 Vbeta and 13 Jbeta primers. Repertoires were generated with immunoSEQ multiplex PCR, while TCRdb's copy carries only in-frame clones and drops some. The sample lists some 160,000 clones; less than 90% were seen once. This receptor was identified in a boy between 2 and 10 years old in good health and CMV-seronegative. The source material was PBMCs.

CDR3 nucleotides: TGTGCCACCAGCAGGTCTGACGGGGATGAGCAGTTCTTC. Translation: CATSRSDGDEQFF. The chain combines TRBV15 with TRBJ2-1, with a weak D call TRBD2 (5 bases). This CDR3 contains 13 residues. The V gene lost 3 bases and the J gene lost 8 bases, with 11 bases spanning the gap. Germline-derived CDR1 and CDR2 are LNHNV and YYDKDF (reference sequence).